This TCR beta chain was sequenced during a study of T cells in Graves' hyperthyroidism and ophthalmopathy. Points from the study as a whole: Most thyroid clonotypes that were expanded above 0.001 also turned up in blood.

What was amplified from RNA transcripts were TCR beta CDR3 regions. Initially, a first-round RT-PCR of the TCR CDR3 employed the HTBI primer set. TCRdb processed the multiplex PCR reads anew with MiXCR; each CDR3 protein has one entry. The sample yields about 540,000 distinct CDR3 sequences, roughly 46% seen once. The CDR3 extends over 15 amino acids. The V gene's germline CDR1 is DFQATT and CDR2 SNEGSKA (reference sequence). V shed 0 bases and J shed 0 bases, with 12 bases lying between them. This clonotype has a handful of counts. What it binds is unknown. This clonotype was sampled from a woman aged 18-29 years with Graves' hyperthyroidism. This chain connects TRBV20-1 to TRBJ2-7; D is perhaps TRBD1 (6 bases). Sequencing used peripheral blood or thyroid tissue (not recorded which). CDR3 coding DNA: TGCAGTGCTAGAGATCGAGGGACATTCTCCTACGAGCAGTACTTC. Its protein is CSARDRGTFSYEQYF.